These 4 T cell receptor beta chains originate from one sample sequenced in a study of neurological immune-mediated disorders. TCRdb called the 5' RACE reads again in MiXCR, with one record for every CDR3 protein. The table lists about 50,000 distinct CDR3 sequences, around 2% of them singletons. Source material: PBMCs. Receptor source: a woman aged 35 to 49 with multiple sclerosis.

This clonotype was seen many times. This chain uses TRBV20-1 with TRBJ2-1; 7 bases agree with TRBD1. V lost 5 bases to trimming and J lost 3 bases; unmatched junction nucleotides: 4. CDR1 is DFQATT, CDR2 SNEGSKA, per germline (reference sequence). The CDR3 loop spans 13 amino acids. CDR3 region: CSAPGQVYNEQFF. The CDR3 coding sequence is TGCAGTGCTCCTGGACAGGTCTACAATGAGCAGTTCTTC.

This clonotype came up many times. V gene TRBV4-1 combines with J gene TRBJ1-5; the D is unclear. Trimming removed 4 bases from V and 6 bases from J, with 10 bases in between. CDR1 is MGHRA and CDR2 is YSYEKL in the germline V gene. The CDR3 is 13 amino acids. CDR3 bases: TGCGCCAGCAGCCCGGCGCCGGCTCAGCCCCAGCATTTT. Translation: CASSPAPAQPQHF.

This clonotype was seen many times. The chain uses TRBV5-1 and TRBJ2-3; 9 bases agree with TRBD2. Germline assignment: CDR1 SGHRS and CDR2 YFSETQ. Unmatched junction bases numbered 15, after V lost 0 bases and J lost 7 bases. This CDR3 region has 18 residues. CDR3 in amino acids: CASSLVASGGPLPYTQYF. Here the CDR3 DNA reads TGCGCCAGCAGCTTGGTGGCGAGCGGGGGGCCCCTACCTTATACGCAGTATTTT.

The chain recombines TRBV5-1 with TRBJ2-3; no firm D call. Germline values: CDR1 SGHRS, CDR2 YFSETQ. CDR3 length equals 13 residues. V lost 2 bases, J lost 6 bases, and 10 bases lay in between. This CDR3 is CASSLGYGDTQYF. The CDR3, as DNA: TGCGCCAGCAGCTTAGGTTATGGGGATACGCAGTATTTT.